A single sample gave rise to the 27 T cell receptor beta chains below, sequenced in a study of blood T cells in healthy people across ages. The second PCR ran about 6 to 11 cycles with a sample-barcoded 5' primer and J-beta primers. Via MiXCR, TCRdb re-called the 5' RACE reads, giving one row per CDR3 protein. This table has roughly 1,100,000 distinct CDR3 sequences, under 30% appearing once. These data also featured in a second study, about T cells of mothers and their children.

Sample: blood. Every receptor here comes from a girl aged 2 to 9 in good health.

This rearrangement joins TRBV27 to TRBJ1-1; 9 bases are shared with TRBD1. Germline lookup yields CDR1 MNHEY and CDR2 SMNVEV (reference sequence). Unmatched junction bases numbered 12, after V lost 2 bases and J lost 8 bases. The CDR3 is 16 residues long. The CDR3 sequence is CASSLTSGQGGAEAFF. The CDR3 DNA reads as TGTGCCAGCAGTTTAACCTCGGGACAGGGAGGGGCCGAAGCTTTCTTT.

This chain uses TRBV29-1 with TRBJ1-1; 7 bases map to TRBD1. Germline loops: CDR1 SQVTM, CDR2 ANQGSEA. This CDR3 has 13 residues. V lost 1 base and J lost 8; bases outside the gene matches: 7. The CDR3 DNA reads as TGCAGCGTTGAAGGGGTCGCAGGGGGGGAAGCTTTCTTT. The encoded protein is CSVEGVAGGEAFF.

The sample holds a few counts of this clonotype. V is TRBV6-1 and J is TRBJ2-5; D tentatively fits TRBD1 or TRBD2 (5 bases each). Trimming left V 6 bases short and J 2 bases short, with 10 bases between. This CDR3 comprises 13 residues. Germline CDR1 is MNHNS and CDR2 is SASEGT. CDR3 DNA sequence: TGTGCCAGCAGCGGGGCTTCACAAGAGACCCAGTACTTC. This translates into CASSGASQETQYF.

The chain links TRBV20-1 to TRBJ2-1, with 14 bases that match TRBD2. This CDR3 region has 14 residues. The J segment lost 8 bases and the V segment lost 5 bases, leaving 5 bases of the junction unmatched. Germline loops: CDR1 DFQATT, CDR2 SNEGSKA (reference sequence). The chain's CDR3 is CSAGTSGRGDEQFF. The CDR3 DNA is TGCAGTGCTGGGACTAGCGGGAGAGGCGATGAGCAGTTCTTC.

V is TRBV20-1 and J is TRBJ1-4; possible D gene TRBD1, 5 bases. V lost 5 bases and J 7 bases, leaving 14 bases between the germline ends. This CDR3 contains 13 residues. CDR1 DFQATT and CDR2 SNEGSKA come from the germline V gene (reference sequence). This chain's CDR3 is CSAGRGVGEKLFF. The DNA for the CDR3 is TGCAGTGCTGGGAGGGGCGTAGGTGAAAAACTGTTTTTT.

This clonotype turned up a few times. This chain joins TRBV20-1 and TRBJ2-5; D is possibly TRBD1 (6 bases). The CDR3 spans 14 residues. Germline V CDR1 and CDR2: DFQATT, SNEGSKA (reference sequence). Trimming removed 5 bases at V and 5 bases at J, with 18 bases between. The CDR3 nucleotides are TGCAGTGCTCCGGAAGGGGGTTTGGTGGAGACCCAGTACTTC. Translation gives CSAPEGGLVETQYF.

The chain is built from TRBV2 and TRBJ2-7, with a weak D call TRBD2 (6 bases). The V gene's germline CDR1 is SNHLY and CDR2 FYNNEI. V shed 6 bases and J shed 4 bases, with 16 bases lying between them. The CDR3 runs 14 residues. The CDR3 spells CASRIPGASYEQYF. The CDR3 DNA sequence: TGTGCCAGCAGAATCCCGGGAGCGTCGTACGAGCAGTACTTC. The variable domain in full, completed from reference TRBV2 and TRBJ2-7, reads EPEVTQTPSHQVTQMGQEVILRCVPISNHLYFYWYRQILGQKVEFLVSFYNNEISEKSEIFDDQFSVERPDGSNFTLKIRSTKLEDSAMYFCASRIPGASYEQYFGPGTRLTVT.

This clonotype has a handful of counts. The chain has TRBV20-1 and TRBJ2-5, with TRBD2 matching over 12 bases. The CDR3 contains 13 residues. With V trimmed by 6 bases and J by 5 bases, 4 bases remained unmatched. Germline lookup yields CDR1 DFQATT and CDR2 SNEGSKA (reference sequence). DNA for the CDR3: TGCAGTGCCCGGACTAGCGGGGCTGAGACCCAGTACTTC. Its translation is CSARTSGAETQYF.

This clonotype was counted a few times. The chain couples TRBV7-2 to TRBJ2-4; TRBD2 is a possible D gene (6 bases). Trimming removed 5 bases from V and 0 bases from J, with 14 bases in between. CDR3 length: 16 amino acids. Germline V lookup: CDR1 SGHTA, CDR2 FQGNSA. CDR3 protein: CASSPDWGLAKNIQYF. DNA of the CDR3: TGTGCCAGCAGCCCCGACTGGGGACTAGCCAAAAACATTCAGTACTTC.

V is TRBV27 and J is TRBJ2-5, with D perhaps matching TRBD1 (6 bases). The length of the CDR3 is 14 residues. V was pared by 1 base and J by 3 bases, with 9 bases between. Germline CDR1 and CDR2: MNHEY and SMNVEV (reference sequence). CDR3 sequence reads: CASSLWGQKETQYF. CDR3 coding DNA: TGTGCCAGCAGTTTATGGGGGCAGAAAGAGACCCAGTACTTC.

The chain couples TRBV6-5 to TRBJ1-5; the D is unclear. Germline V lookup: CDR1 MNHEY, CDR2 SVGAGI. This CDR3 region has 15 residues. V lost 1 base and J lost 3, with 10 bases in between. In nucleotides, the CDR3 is TGTGCCAGCAGTTACTACCCATCATTCAATCAGCCCCAGCATTTT. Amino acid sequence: CASSYYPSFNQPQHF.

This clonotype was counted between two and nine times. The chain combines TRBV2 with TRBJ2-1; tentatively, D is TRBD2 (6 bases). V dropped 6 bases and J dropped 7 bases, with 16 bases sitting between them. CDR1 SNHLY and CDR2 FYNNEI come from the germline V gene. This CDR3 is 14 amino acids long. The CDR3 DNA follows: TGTGCCAGCAGAAATGCGGGGACGCCAAATGAGCAGTTCTTC. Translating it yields CASRNAGTPNEQFF.

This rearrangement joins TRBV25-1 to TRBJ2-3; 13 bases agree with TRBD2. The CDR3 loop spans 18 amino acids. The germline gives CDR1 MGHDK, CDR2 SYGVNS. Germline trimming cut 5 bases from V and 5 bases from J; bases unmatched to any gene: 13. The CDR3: CASSFGATSGRAIDTQYF. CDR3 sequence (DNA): TGTGCCAGCAGTTTCGGGGCAACTAGCGGGAGGGCCATAGATACGCAGTATTTT.

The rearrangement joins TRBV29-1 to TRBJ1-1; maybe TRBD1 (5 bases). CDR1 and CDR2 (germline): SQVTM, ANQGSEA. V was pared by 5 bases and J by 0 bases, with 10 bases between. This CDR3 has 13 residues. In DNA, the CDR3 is TGCAGCGTTTGGGACGCCATGAACACTGAAGCTTTCTTT. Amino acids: CSVWDAMNTEAFF. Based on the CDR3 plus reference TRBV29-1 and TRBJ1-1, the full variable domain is SAVISQKPSRDICQRGTSLTIQCQVDSQVTMMFWYRQQPGQSLTLIATANQGSEATYESGFVIDKFPISRPNLTFSTLTVSNMSPEDSSIYLCSVWDAMNTEAFFGQGTRLTVV.

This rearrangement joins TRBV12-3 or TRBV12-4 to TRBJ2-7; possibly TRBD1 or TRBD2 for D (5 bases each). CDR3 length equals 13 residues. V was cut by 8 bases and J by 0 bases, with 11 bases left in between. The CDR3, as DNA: TGTGCCAGCGTCCGGGACCTCTCCTACGAGCAGTACTTC. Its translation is CASVRDLSYEQYF.

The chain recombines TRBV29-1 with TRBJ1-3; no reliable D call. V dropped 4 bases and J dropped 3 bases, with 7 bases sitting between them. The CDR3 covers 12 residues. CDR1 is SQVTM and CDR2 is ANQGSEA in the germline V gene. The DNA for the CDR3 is TGCAGCGTTGTGACGGTTGGAAACACCATATATTTT. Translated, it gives CSVVTVGNTIYF.

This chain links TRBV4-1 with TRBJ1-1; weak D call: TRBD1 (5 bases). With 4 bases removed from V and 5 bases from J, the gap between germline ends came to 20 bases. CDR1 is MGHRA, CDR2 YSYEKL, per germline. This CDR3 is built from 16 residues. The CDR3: CASSPELTQGKTEAFF. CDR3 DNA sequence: TGCGCCAGCAGCCCAGAACTGACTCAGGGAAAGACTGAAGCTTTCTTT.

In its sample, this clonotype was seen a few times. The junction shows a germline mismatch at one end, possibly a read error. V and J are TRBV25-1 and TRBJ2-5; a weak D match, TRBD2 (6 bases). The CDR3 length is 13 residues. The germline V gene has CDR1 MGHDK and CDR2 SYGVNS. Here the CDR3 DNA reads TGTGCCAGCAGTGACTGGGATGCGGGGATCTCGGTCTTC. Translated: CASSDWDAGISVF.

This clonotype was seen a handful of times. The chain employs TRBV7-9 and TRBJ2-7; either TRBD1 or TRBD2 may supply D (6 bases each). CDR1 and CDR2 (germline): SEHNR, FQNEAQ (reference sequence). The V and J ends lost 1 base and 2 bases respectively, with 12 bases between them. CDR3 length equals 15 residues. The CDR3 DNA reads TGTGCCAGCAGCTTAGAGGGGGGACCAGCCTACGAGCAGTACTTC. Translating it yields CASSLEGGPAYEQYF.

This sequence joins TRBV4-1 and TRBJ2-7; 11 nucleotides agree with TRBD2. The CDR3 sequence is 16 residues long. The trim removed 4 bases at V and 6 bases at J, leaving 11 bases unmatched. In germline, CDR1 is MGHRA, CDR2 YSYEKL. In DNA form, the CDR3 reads TGCGCCAGCAGCCCCACTTTAGCGGGAGGGAGGCGCGAGCAGTACTTC. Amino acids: CASSPTLAGGRREQYF.

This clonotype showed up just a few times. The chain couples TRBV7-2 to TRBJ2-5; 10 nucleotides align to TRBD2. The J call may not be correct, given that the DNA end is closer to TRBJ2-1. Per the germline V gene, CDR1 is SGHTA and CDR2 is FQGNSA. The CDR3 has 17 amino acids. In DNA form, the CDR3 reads TGTGCCAGCAGCTTCCTAGCGGGAGAATATTGGGCCAATGAGCAGTTCTTC. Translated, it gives CASSFLAGEYWANEQFF.

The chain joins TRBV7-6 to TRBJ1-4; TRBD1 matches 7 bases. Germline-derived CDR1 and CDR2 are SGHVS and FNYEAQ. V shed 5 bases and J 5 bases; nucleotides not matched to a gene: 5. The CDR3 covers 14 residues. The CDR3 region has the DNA TGTGCCAGCAGCCGGAGGGGGCGGAATGAAAAACTGTTTTTT. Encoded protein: CASSRRGRNEKLFF.

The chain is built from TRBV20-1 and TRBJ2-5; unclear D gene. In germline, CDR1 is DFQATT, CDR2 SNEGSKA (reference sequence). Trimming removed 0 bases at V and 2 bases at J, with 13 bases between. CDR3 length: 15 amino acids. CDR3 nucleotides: TGCAGTGCTAGAGATCGTTTGGGATTTCAAGAGACCCAGTACTTC. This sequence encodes CSARDRLGFQETQYF.

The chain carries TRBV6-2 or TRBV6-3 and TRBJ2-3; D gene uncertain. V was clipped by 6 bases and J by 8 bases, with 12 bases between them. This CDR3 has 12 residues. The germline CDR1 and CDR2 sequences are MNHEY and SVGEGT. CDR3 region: CASSPYGRTQYF. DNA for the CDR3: TGTGCCAGCAGCCCTTACGGGCGTACGCAGTATTTT.

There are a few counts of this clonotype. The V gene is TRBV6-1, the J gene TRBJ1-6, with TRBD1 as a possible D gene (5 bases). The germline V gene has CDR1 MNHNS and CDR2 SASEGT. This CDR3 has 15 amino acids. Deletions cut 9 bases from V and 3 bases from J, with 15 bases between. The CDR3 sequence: CASYKGLSYNSPLHF. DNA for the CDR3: TGTGCCAGTTACAAGGGACTGAGCTATAATTCACCCCTCCACTTT.

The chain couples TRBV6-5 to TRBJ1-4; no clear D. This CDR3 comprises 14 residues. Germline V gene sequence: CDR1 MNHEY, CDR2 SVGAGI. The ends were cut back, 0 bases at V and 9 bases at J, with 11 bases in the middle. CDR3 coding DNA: TGTGCCAGCAGTTACTCGTTGGGTGAGAAAAAACTGTTTTTT. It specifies CASSYSLGEKKLFF.

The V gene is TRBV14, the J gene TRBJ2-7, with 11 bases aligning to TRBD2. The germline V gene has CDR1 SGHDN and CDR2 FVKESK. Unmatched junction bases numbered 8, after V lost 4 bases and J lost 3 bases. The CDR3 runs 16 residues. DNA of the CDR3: TGTGCCAGCAGCCTAACTATGACTAGCGGGATCTACGAGCAGTACTTC. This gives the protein CASSLTMTSGIYEQYF. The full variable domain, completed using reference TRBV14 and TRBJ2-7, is EAGVTQFPSHSVIEKGQTVTLRCDPISGHDNLYWYRRVMGKEIKFLLHFVKESKQDESGMPNNRFLAERTGGTYSTLKVQPAELEDSGVYFCASSLTMTSGIYEQYFGPGTRLTVT.